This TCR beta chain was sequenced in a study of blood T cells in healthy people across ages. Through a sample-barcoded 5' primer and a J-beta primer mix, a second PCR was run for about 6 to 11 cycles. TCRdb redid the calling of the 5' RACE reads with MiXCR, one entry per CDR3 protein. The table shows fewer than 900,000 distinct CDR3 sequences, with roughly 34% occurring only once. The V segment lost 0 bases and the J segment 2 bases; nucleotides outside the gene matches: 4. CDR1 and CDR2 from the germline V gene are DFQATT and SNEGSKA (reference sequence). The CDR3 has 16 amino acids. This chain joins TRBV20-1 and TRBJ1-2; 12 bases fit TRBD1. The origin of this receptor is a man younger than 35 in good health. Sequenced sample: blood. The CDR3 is CSARDVGTGGNYGYTF. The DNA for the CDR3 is TGCAGTGCTAGAGATGTCGGGACAGGGGGCAACTATGGCTACACCTTC.